The next 12 T cell receptor beta chains were all read from a single sample in a study of response to subunit inactivated influenza vaccine (dated by TCRdb to between 2017 and 2018). To prepare the library, RT-PCR was applied. The instrument was an Illumina HiSeq 2500. TCRdb reanalyzed the raw reads on its own, using fastp at Q25 for trimming and MiXCR for clone calling, and kept in-frame beta chains. Identical CDR3 proteins give one entry, which carries the most common genes and DNA. The sample has 450,000 to 600,000 distinct CDR3 sequences on record, about 8% of them singletons. The ten top clones hold roughly 13% of the sample. This specimen consisted of PBMCs from blood, obtained roughly 24 months after vaccination. The origin of the receptors is a man between 50 and 75 years old who received an inactivated influenza vaccine. Donor details come from another sample of the same person, matched by shared clones.

This clonotype was counted between two and nine times. The chain uses TRBV20-1 and TRBJ2-1; 7 bases map to TRBD2. The CDR3 sequence is 14 residues long. Trimming removed 4 bases from V and 6 bases from J; junction bases left unmatched: 9. The germline gives CDR1 DFQATT, CDR2 SNEGSKA (reference sequence). The CDR3 DNA follows: TGCAGTGCTATCGAACCCGGGACTACCAATGAGCAGTTCTTC. It codes for CSAIEPGTTNEQFF.

This clonotype was seen a handful of times. The CDR3 loop is CAISSGVKETQYF. DNA of the CDR3: TGTGCCATCAGTAGCGGGGTAAAAGAGACCCAGTACTTC. The rearrangement joins TRBV10-3 to TRBJ2-5, with TRBD2 matching 7 bases. In germline, CDR1 is ENHRY, CDR2 SYGVKD. CDR3 length: 13 residues. Trimming cost V 5 bases and J 3 bases; bases outside gene matches: 3.

This clonotype has more than one count but fewer than ten. The chain links TRBV5-1 to TRBJ2-1, with 8 bases matching TRBD1. CDR1 is SGHRS and CDR2 is YFSETQ in the germline V gene. CDR3 size: 12 residues. The trim removed 3 bases at V and 9 bases at J, leaving 2 bases unmatched. CDR3 nucleotide sequence: TGCGCCAGCAGCTCAGGACAGGGTGAGCAGTTCTTC. As protein: CASSSGQGEQFF.

There are a few counts of this clonotype. This chain's CDR3 is CASSKGTSGNHEQFF. In DNA, the CDR3 is TGCGCCAGCAGCAAAGGGACTAGCGGGAATCATGAGCAGTTCTTC. The rearrangement links TRBV5-1 to TRBJ2-1, with 13 positions matching TRBD2. Germline V CDR1 and CDR2: SGHRS, YFSETQ. V trimming: 4 bases; J trimming: 8 bases; junction bases outside the gene matches: 6. The CDR3 is made up of 15 amino acids.

This clonotype turned up a few times. V and J are TRBV20-1 and TRBJ1-1, with unresolved D. Germline assignment: CDR1 DFQATT and CDR2 SNEGSKA (reference sequence). The ends were cut back, 0 bases at V and 4 bases at J, with 6 bases in the middle. The length of the CDR3 is 12 residues. Here the CDR3 DNA reads TGCAGTGCTAGAGATTCGGGCACTGAAGCTTTCTTT. Translation gives CSARDSGTEAFF.

A word on this clonotype: At one boundary the junction diverges from the germline segment, which might be a read error. V and J are TRBV7-6 and TRBJ1-1; D uncertain. Germline CDR1 SGHVS, CDR2 FNYEAQ. This CDR3 comprises 15 residues. CDR3 DNA: TGTGCCAGCAGCTTATTAGCAACGTTGAACTCTGAAGCTTTCTTT. This translates into CASSLLATLNSEAFF.

The chain links TRBV7-9 to TRBJ2-3, with 7 bases that match TRBD1. This CDR3 spans 15 amino acids. Germline loops: CDR1 SEHNR, CDR2 FQNEAQ (reference sequence). V lost 7 bases to trimming and J lost 2 bases; unmatched junction nucleotides: 9. In DNA, the CDR3 is TGTGCCAGCATACAGACAGGGCTCTCCACAGATACGCAGTATTTT. Protein product: CASIQTGLSTDTQYF.

Here the CDR3 reads CASRQGGSYTDTQYF. CDR3 coding DNA: TGTGCCAGCAGACAGGGGGGGTCCTACACAGATACGCAGTATTTT. J is TRBJ2-3 and V is TRBV6-1, with D possibly being TRBD1 (8 bases). CDR3 length equals 15 residues. Trimming removed 6 bases at V and 2 bases at J, with 15 bases between. Germline lookup yields CDR1 MNHNS and CDR2 SASEGT.

The rearrangement joins TRBV9 to TRBJ2-2; possible D gene TRBD1, 6 bases. The germline V and J ends were trimmed by 4 bases and 5 bases, with 12 bases remaining between them. This CDR3 has 14 amino acids. Germline lookup yields CDR1 SGDLS and CDR2 YYNGEE. The CDR3 loop is CASSPQTGTGELFF. The CDR3 bases are TGTGCCAGCAGCCCCCAAACAGGGACCGGGGAGCTGTTTTTT.

The V and J genes are TRBV4-1 and TRBJ2-1; 15 bases fit TRBD2. Germline CDR1 and CDR2: MGHRA and YSYEKL. The junction had 7 bases not matched to a gene; V was cut back by 4 bases and J by 3 bases. This CDR3 region has 18 residues. The CDR3 loop reads CASSPRTSGGVSYNEQFF. Here the CDR3 DNA reads TGCGCCAGCAGCCCACGGACTAGCGGGGGGGTGAGCTACAATGAGCAGTTCTTC.

This clonotype showed up many times. V is TRBV6-5 and J is TRBJ1-2; no clear D. The CDR3 is made up of 16 amino acids. Looked up from germline, CDR1 is MNHEY and CDR2 is SVGAGI. V was shortened by 3 bases and J by 0 bases, with 14 bases between the two germline ends. The CDR3: CASSYTRRHPNYGYTF. CDR3 DNA: TGTGCCAGCAGTTATACCCGACGGCATCCTAACTATGGCTACACCTTC.

This clonotype appeared many times. The CDR3 region is CASRRPGQPHNSPLHF. CDR3 bases: TGTGCCAGCAGAAGACCGGGACAGCCTCATAATTCACCCCTCCACTTT. The chain combines TRBV6-1 with TRBJ1-6; 7 nucleotides line up with TRBD1. The CDR3 contains 16 residues. V shed 6 bases and J 5 bases; nucleotides not matched to a gene: 10. In germline, CDR1 is MNHNS, CDR2 SASEGT.